This record covers a single TCR beta chain. What it recognizes is unknown. Patients were ruled out by autoimmune disease history or systemic immunosuppression. The V and J ends lost 5 bases and 0 bases respectively, with 8 bases between them. The CDR3 consists of 14 residues. Germline V gives CDR1 SEHNR, CDR2 FQNEAQ (reference sequence). This sample was included in a study of OX40 agonist ivuxolimab in advanced cancers. In the study overall: Treatment received earlier with anti-PD-1, anti-PD-L1 or anti-CTLA-4 agents was allowed, and approximately 44% had some.

Libraries were prepared by immunoSEQ multiplex PCR; TCRdb keeps only in-frame clonotypes and omits some of them. The sample lists around 76,000 clones; about 88% were seen once. Points from the study as a whole: CD8+ T cells showed, on average, more clonal expansion than CD4+ cells.

The sample was CD4+ or CD8+ T cells sorted from blood, taken in a trial of the OX40 agonist ivuxolimab. The chain couples TRBV7-9 to TRBJ2-1, with D possibly matching TRBD2 (5 bases). The sequence derives from an adult with an advanced solid tumor such as melanoma, head and neck, liver or kidney cancer. In nucleotides, the CDR3 is TGTGCCAGCAGCCTTACTAGCTCCTACAATGAGCAGTTCTTC. Translating it yields CASSLTSSYNEQFF.